Sequencing of this TCR beta chain was carried out in a study of T cells in Graves' hyperthyroidism and ophthalmopathy. For the study at large: At initial diagnosis, before any treatment had begun, peripheral blood was obtained. Findings and limits, study-wide: The blood repertoire included most of the expanded thyroid clonotypes above 0.001.

Comment on this clonotype: Its specificity is not known.

RNA transcripts provided the source from which TCR beta CDR3 regions were amplified. The HTBI primer set drove a first-round RT-PCR of the TCR CDR3. One entry per CDR3 protein results from TCRdb running MiXCR on the multiplex PCR reads. The sample records around 190,000 distinct CDR3 sequences, roughly a sixth being singletons. The CDR3 is 14 amino acids. Germline loops: CDR1 MNHEY, CDR2 SMNVEV (reference sequence). V lost 3 bases, J lost 4 bases, and 12 bases lay in between. Each diagnosis was grounded in clinical symptoms, serum thyroxine and TRAb, thyroid ultrasound, and orbital computed tomography.

This chain joins TRBV27 and TRBJ1-2; no clear D gene. Sequencing was performed on blood. This clonotype was obtained from a woman aged 45 to 65 with Graves' hyperthyroidism. This chain's CDR3 is CASSLNGYPYGYTF. CDR3 DNA: TGTGCCAGCAGTTTGAACGGGTATCCCTATGGCTACACCTTC.